This T cell receptor beta chain was captured in a study of control samples from healthy donors and cancer patients. Trimming removed 1 base from V and 6 bases from J, with 6 bases in between. The CDR3 is made up of 12 amino acids. Germline V gene sequence: CDR1 SEHNR, CDR2 FQNEAQ (reference sequence). This table comes from immunoSEQ multiplex PCR, and its TCRdb copy is limited to in-frame clones, with some not included. The sample comprises 150,000 to 200,000 clones, 75% to 95% of which are singletons, and 2% to 2.5% rests with the top ten. The TCR sequence derives from a middle-aged woman in good health. The V gene is TRBV7-9, the J gene TRBJ1-2; D is unclear. The sequenced sample consisted of blood. The CDR3 sequence is CASSLGTDGYTF. In nucleotides, the CDR3 is TGTGCCAGCAGCTTAGGGACGGATGGCTACACCTTC.